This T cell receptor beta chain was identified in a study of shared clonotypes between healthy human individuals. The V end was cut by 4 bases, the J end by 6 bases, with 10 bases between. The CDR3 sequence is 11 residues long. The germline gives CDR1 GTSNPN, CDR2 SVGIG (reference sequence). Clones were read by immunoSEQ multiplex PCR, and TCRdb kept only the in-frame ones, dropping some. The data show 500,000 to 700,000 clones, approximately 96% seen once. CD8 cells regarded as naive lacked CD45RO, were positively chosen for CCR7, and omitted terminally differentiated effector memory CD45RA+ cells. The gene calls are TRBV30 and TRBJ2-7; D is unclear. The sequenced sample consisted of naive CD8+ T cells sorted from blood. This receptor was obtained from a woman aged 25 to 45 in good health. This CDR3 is CAWNIGLEQYF. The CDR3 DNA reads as TGTGCCTGGAATATTGGCCTCGAGCAGTACTTC.